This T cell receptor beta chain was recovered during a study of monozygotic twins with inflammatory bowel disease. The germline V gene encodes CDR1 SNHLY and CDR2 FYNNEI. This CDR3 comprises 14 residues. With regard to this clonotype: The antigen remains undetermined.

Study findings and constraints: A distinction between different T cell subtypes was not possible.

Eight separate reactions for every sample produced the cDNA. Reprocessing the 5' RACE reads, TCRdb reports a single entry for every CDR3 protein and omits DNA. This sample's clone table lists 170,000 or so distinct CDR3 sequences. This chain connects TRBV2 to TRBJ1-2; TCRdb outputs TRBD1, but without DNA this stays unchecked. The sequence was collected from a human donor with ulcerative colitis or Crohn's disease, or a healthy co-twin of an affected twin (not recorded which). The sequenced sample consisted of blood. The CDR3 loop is CASSEAQGVRGYTF. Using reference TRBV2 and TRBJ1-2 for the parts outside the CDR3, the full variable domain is EPEVTQTPSHQVTQMGQEVILRCVPISNHLYFYWYRQILGQKVEFLVSFYNNEISEKSEIFDDQFSVERPDGSNFTLKIRSTKLEDSAMYFCASSEAQGVRGYTFGSGTRLTVV.